Following are 17 T cell receptor beta chains from one sample sequenced in a study of T cell responses to AZD1222 COVID-19 vaccine. Profiled with immunoSEQ multiplex PCR; TCRdb holds only in-frame clones, not every one. The table has about 120,000 clones, around 94% seen once. The material was peripheral blood, obtained on day 0 of AZD1222 vaccination. These receptors came from an adult in good health.

The CDR3: CASSPVRTGVDNTEAFF. The DNA for the CDR3 is TGTGCCAGCTCACCAGTCCGGACAGGGGTAGACAACACTGAAGCTTTCTTT. V is TRBV18 and J is TRBJ1-1, with 9 bases that match TRBD1. Losses at the gene ends were 2 bases for V and 2 bases for J; bases not matched to a gene: 9. Germline V gene data show CDR1 as KGHSH and CDR2 as LQKENI. The CDR3 is 17 residues long.

This clone was detected only once. The rearrangement joins TRBV9 to TRBJ2-7; no definite D call. Germline loops: CDR1 SGDLS, CDR2 YYNGEE. The CDR3 loop spans 15 amino acids. Trimming removed 0 bases at V and 6 bases at J, with 16 bases between. The CDR3 sequence is CASSVGLDTYGEQYF. Written as DNA, the CDR3 is TGTGCCAGCAGCGTAGGACTTGACACCTACGGCGAGCAGTACTTC.

The gene calls are TRBV28 and TRBJ1-5; D is uncertain. The CDR3 is 13 residues long. Germline V gene sequence: CDR1 MDHEN, CDR2 SYDVKM. The germline V and J ends were trimmed by 3 bases and 1 base, with 4 bases remaining between them. The CDR3 DNA follows: TGTGCCAGCAGTTTTTTCAGCAATCAGCCCCAGCATTTT. Protein product: CASSFFSNQPQHF. The full variable domain, in which reference TRBV28 and TRBJ1-5 provide the parts outside the CDR3, is DVKVTQSSRYLVKRTGEKVFLECVQDMDHENMFWYRQDPGLGLRLIYFSYDVKMKEKGDIPEGYSVSREKKERFSLILESASTNQTSMYLCASSFFSNQPQHFGDGTRLSIL.

This clone was picked up a small number of times. V is TRBV19 and J is TRBJ2-7; 7 bases align to TRBD2. V gave up 9 bases and J gave up 0 bases; unmatched junction bases: 5. The germline gives CDR1 LNHDA, CDR2 SQIVND (reference sequence). The CDR3 is made up of 13 amino acids. For the CDR3, the DNA is TGTGCCAGGGGGGAGGGCCTCTCCTACGAGCAGTACGTC. It yields the protein CARGEGLSYEQYV.

The chain has TRBV29-1 and TRBJ1-2; D call uncertain. Germline V gives CDR1 SQVTM, CDR2 ANQGSEA. The CDR3 totals 13 residues. Trimming cost V 1 base and J 3 bases, with 9 bases left between them. The CDR3 DNA reads as TGCAGCGTTGAAGGCTGGGAGGACTATGGCTACACCTTC. Protein: CSVEGWEDYGYTF.

The chain is built from TRBV10-3 and TRBJ1-6; D remains ambiguous. The CDR3 loop spans 16 amino acids. The V gene lost 0 bases and the J gene lost 0 bases, with 6 bases spanning the gap. Germline V gene data show CDR1 as ENHRY and CDR2 as SYGVKD. This chain's CDR3 is CAISESRISYNSPLHF. In DNA form, the CDR3 reads TGTGCCATCAGTGAGTCCCGGATCTCCTATAATTCACCCCTCCACTTT.

V and J are TRBV4-2 and TRBJ2-3; D is perhaps TRBD2 (6 bases). The germline V gene has CDR1 LGHNA and CDR2 YNFKEQ. The V end lost 0 bases, the J end lost 1 base, and 8 bases lay between the germline ends. This CDR3 is built from 15 residues. This chain's CDR3 is CASSQEGGGTDTQYF. The CDR3 region has the DNA TGTGCCAGCAGCCAAGAAGGCGGGGGCACAGATACGCAGTATTTT.

This chain uses TRBV24-1 with TRBJ2-1, with 9 positions matching TRBD2. V shed 4 bases, J shed 7 bases, and the junction held 13 bases outside the gene matches. CDR1 is KGHDR and CDR2 is SFDVKD in the germline V gene. CDR3 length: 17 amino acids. The DNA of the CDR3 is TGTGCCACCAGTGAAAATGGTCGGCGGGGGGGCCGAAATGAGCAGTTCTTC. It codes for CATSENGRRGGRNEQFF.

The V gene is TRBV10-3, the J gene TRBJ2-5; TRBD2 agrees at 10 bases. This CDR3 comprises 17 residues. Germline-derived CDR1 and CDR2 are ENHRY and SYGVKD. With V trimmed by 0 bases and J by 2 bases, 6 bases remained unmatched. The DNA of the CDR3 is TGTGCCATCAGTGAGTCGTTGAGCGGGGGGGTACAAGAGACCCAGTACTTC. This translates into CAISESLSGGVQETQYF.

This rearrangement joins TRBV4-1 to TRBJ1-1; D might be TRBD1 (6 bases). The CDR3 runs to 14 residues. CDR1 and CDR2 from the germline V gene are MGHRA and YSYEKL. V lost 7 bases and J lost 1, with 13 bases in between. CDR3 nucleotide sequence: TGCGCCAGCATCCGCCGGGACACGAACACTGAAGCTTTCTTT. Its protein is CASIRRDTNTEAFF.

The rearrangement links TRBV5-1 to TRBJ2-2; 8 bases are shared with TRBD1. In germline, CDR1 is SGHRS, CDR2 YFSETQ. CDR3 length equals 17 residues. The junction had 12 bases not matched to a gene; V was cut back by 3 bases and J by 5 bases. The CDR3 DNA follows: TGCGCCAGCAGCTCCGCCTCTAGGACAGGGTGGACCGGGGAGCTGTTTTTT. It codes for CASSSASRTGWTGELFF.

The rearrangement links TRBV27 to TRBJ1-2; D remains unclear. CDR3 length: 13 residues. Trimming shortened V by 10 bases and J by 2 bases, and 14 bases separated the two germline ends. Germline CDR1 MNHEY, CDR2 SMNVEV (reference sequence). CDR3 sequence: CATGEGINYGYTF. Written as DNA, the CDR3 is TGTGCCACCGGAGAAGGGATAAACTATGGCTACACCTTC.

The rearrangement links TRBV5-1 to TRBJ2-7, with a weak D call TRBD1 (5 bases). V was clipped by 4 bases and J by 2 bases, with 10 bases between them. This CDR3 spans 13 amino acids. Germline V gives CDR1 SGHRS, CDR2 YFSETQ. DNA of the CDR3: TGCGCCAGCAGCCCTACAGGTCCCTACGAGCAGTACTTC. Residues: CASSPTGPYEQYF.

CDR3 in DNA: TGCGCCAGCAGCCCCCTAGCAGGAATCAATTCACCCCTCCACTTT. Residues: CASSPLAGINSPLHF. This rearrangement joins TRBV4-1 to TRBJ1-6; D is undetermined. Trimming removed 4 bases from V and 7 bases from J, with 14 bases in between. The germline gives CDR1 MGHRA, CDR2 YSYEKL. This CDR3 region has 15 residues.

The chain combines TRBV27 with TRBJ2-1; 7 bases agree with TRBD1. The trim removed 3 bases at V and 5 bases at J, leaving 4 bases unmatched. The germline gives CDR1 MNHEY, CDR2 SMNVEV (reference sequence). This CDR3 is built from 14 residues. CDR3: CASSLAGGDNEQFF. As DNA, the CDR3 is TGTGCCAGCAGTTTGGCAGGGGGAGACAATGAGCAGTTCTTC.

The chain joins TRBV2 to TRBJ1-6, with no clear D. The V gene lost 2 bases and the J gene lost 6 bases, with 11 bases spanning the gap. CDR3 length equals 15 residues. Germline CDR1 reads SNHLY; CDR2 reads FYNNEI. CDR3 DNA sequence: TGTGCCAGCAGTGAAACCCGGACTGTTAATTCACCCCTCCACTTT. It codes for CASSETRTVNSPLHF. Filled out from reference TRBV2 and TRBJ1-6, the complete variable domain reads EPEVTQTPSHQVTQMGQEVILRCVPISNHLYFYWYRQILGQKVEFLVSFYNNEISEKSEIFDDQFSVERPDGSNFTLKIRSTKLEDSAMYFCASSETRTVNSPLHFGNGTRLTVT.

The table lists this clone with a count of one. This chain links TRBV2 with TRBJ2-3; D uncertain. Trimming left V 8 bases short and J 6 bases short, with 12 bases between. CDR3 length equals 12 residues. Germline V gene sequence: CDR1 SNHLY, CDR2 FYNNEI. This CDR3 reads CASRKVGDTQYF. The CDR3 DNA reads as TGTGCCAGCCGAAAGGTGGGGGATACGCAGTATTTT.